This TCR beta chain came from a study of long-term antiretroviral therapy in people with HIV. Study results and limitations: Repertoire dominance by clones expanded before ART was seen at all time points.

For this clone: Its antigen is still unknown.

Runs used v3.0 of the immunoSEQ assay and were done at survey level. Method: immunoSEQ multiplex PCR; TCRdb's copy keeps in-frame clones and lacks some. The profile shows more than 15,000 clones, around four fifths of them singletons. V shed 2 bases, J shed 7 bases, and the junction held 3 bases outside the gene matches. The CDR3 runs to 14 residues. Germline CDR1 SGHRS, CDR2 YFSETQ. The V and J genes are TRBV5-1 and TRBJ1-4; 9 bases align to TRBD1. Material: unsorted PBMCs, obtained at the start of antiretroviral therapy, before treatment. The TCR originated in a middle-aged woman with HIV. The CDR3 bases are TGCGCCAGCAGCTTACAGGGGGCCGGTGAAAAACTGTTTTTT. Translation gives CASSLQGAGEKLFF.